Listed below are T cell receptor beta chains from one sample, sequenced in a study of identical twins. TCRdb reanalysed the 5' RACE reads using MiXCR and keeps one entry per CDR3 protein. The sample includes nearly 250,000 distinct CDR3 sequences, 7% of them seen just once. The same specimen was also included in a second study, on yellow fever vaccine responses in identical twins.

The material sequenced was memory (CD45RO+) T cells sorted from blood. These receptors were collected from a woman aged 18-29 years in good health. CDR3s include the opening cysteine and the closing phenylalanine or tryptophan. Each record gives: CDR3 DNA, CDR3 protein, D gene, J gene, V gene, clone size. The D gene is left open where the match is weak. Rows give clone size only sometimes, using once, few, many, or a class for an expanded clone.

DNA: TGCGCCAGCAGCTTAGACAGGGCCAATGAGCAGTTCTTC
CDR3: CASSLDRANEQFF
D: TRBD1
J: TRBJ2-1
V: TRBV5-1
size: few

DNA: TGTGCCAGCAGCCGCGGGGACAGGGTTGATTCACCCCTCCACTTT
CDR3: CASSRGDRVDSPLHF
D: TRBD1
J: TRBJ1-6
V: TRBV7-6
size: many

DNA: TGTGCCAGCAGTCCACCAGGAAGAGGGGACAGAAAAAACATTCAGTACTTC
CDR3: CASSPPGRGDRKNIQYF
D: TRBD1
J: TRBJ2-4
V: TRBV28
size: NA

DNA: TGTGCCAGCAGCGTGGACAGGGGGCCCTACGAGCAGTACTTC
CDR3: CASSVDRGPYEQYF
D: TRBD1
J: TRBJ2-7
V: TRBV9
size: few

DNA: TGTGCCAGCAGTTCGGGGGGTTTTGAAGCTTTCTTT
CDR3: CASSSGGFEAFF
D: NA
J: TRBJ1-1
V: TRBV25-1
size: NA

DNA: TGTGCCAGTAGTCGGACAGGGGTGGGTAATTCACCCCTCCACTTT
CDR3: CASSRTGVGNSPLHF
D: TRBD1
J: TRBJ1-6
V: TRBV19
size: NA

DNA: TGTGCCAGCAGTCCTCCGGTTAGCAATCAGCCCCAGCATTTT
CDR3: CASSPPVSNQPQHF
D: NA
J: TRBJ1-5
V: TRBV28
size: many

DNA: TGTGCCAGCAACGCGGGACTTTCCACAGATACGCAGTATTTT
CDR3: CASNAGLSTDTQYF
D: NA
J: TRBJ2-3
V: TRBV3-1
size: few

DNA: TGTGCCAGCAGTTACAGGGAAACCGGGGAGCTGTTTTTT
CDR3: CASSYRETGELFF
D: NA
J: TRBJ2-2
V: TRBV2
size: few

DNA: TGTGCCAGCAGCTTCGGGGGCCTCACAGATACGCAGTATTTT
CDR3: CASSFGGLTDTQYF
D: NA
J: TRBJ2-3
V: TRBV7-9
size: many